Listed here are 12 T cell receptor beta chains from one sample, sequenced in a study of regulatory T cells in long-lasting Graves disease. iRepertoire HTBI primers and Arm-PCR of CDR3 regions built TCR beta libraries. TCRdb itself ran the multiplex PCR reads through MiXCR, one entry per CDR3 protein. The data show 550,000 to 650,000 distinct CDR3 sequences, 15% to 20% seen once. Specified time point: newly diagnosed GD, antithyroid drugs for less than 3 months. There was RNA extracted from PBMCs, and the TCR library was made from it. A further study also used this sample, focusing on T cells in Graves' hyperthyroidism and ophthalmopathy.

This specimen was peripheral blood mononuclear cells (PBMCs), taken at new diagnosis, from a patient treated with antithyroid drugs. The receptors originated from a man younger than 35 with Graves disease.

There are many counts of this clonotype. The chain recombines TRBV20-1 with TRBJ2-7, with D perhaps matching TRBD1 (6 bases). The V end lost 3 bases, the J end lost 5 bases, and 17 bases lay between the germline ends. CDR1 is DFQATT and CDR2 is SNEGSKA in the germline V gene (reference sequence). The CDR3 has 14 residues. CDR3 region: CSARGQQGMHEQYF. In nucleotides, the CDR3 is TGCAGTGCTAGGGGTCAGCAGGGGATGCACGAGCAGTACTTC.

The chain uses TRBV5-1 and TRBJ2-3; no clear D gene. Trimming cost V 0 bases and J 5 bases, with 7 bases left between them. The CDR3 has 13 amino acids. Looked up from germline, CDR1 is SGHRS and CDR2 is YFSETQ. The DNA for the CDR3 is TGCGCCAGCAGCTTGGGATCCGGAGATACGCAGTATTTT. Residues: CASSLGSGDTQYF.

V and J are TRBV12-3 or TRBV12-4 and TRBJ2-3; 11 bases line up with TRBD2. The J call may be faulty, since TRBJ2-5 better matches the DNA end. CDR3 length: 16 residues. CDR3 loop: CASSIVAGGLEETQYF. As DNA, the CDR3 is TGTGCCAGCAGTATAGTAGCGGGAGGGCTGGAGGAGACCCAGTACTTC.

This clonotype was counted at least ten times. The chain joins TRBV5-5 to TRBJ1-3; D is unresolved. V lost 1 base to trimming and J lost 4 bases, with 6 bases between them. The germline CDR1 and CDR2 sequences are SGHKS and YYEKEE (reference sequence). The CDR3 covers 13 residues. CDR3: CASSLSGGNTIYF. In DNA form, the CDR3 reads TGTGCCAGCAGCTTGTCGGGAGGAAACACCATATATTTT.

Note on this clonotype: The junction shows a germline mismatch at one end, possibly a read error. The CDR3 region has the DNA TGTGCCAGTTCACCTTTGGCCTACTCCTATGAGCAGTACTTC. Translating gives CASSPLAYSYEQYF. The chain uses TRBV19 and TRBJ2-7; no definite D call. CDR1 LNHDA and CDR2 SQIVND come from the germline V gene (reference sequence). The CDR3 totals 14 residues.

The chain uses TRBV5-6 and TRBJ1-1, with D possibly TRBD1 on 5 matching bases. Germline values: CDR1 SGHDT, CDR2 YYEEEE. The CDR3 extends over 16 amino acids. The V end lost 3 bases, the J end lost 1 base, and 16 bases lay between the germline ends. The CDR3 DNA reads as TGTGCCAGCAGCTGGACCTGGGAGGGACCGAACACTGAAGCTTTCTTT. Residues: CASSWTWEGPNTEAFF.

The chain links TRBV7-3 to TRBJ1-1, with 9 bases matching TRBD1. CDR1 SGHTA and CDR2 FQGTGA come from the germline V gene. The CDR3 loop spans 14 amino acids. V shed 4 bases and J 5 bases; nucleotides not matched to a gene: 5. The CDR3 spells CASSSDRGLTEAFF. The CDR3 nucleotides read TGTGCCAGCAGCTCGGACAGGGGATTGACTGAAGCTTTCTTT.

This chain connects TRBV6-5 to TRBJ2-1, with TRBD2 matching 10 bases. This CDR3 comprises 18 residues. The J segment lost 6 bases and the V segment lost 1 base, leaving 12 bases of the junction unmatched. CDR1 is MNHEY, CDR2 SVGAGI, per germline. The CDR3 loop is CASSYLASGRARGNEQFF. Here the CDR3 DNA reads TGTGCCAGCAGTTACTTGGCCAGCGGGAGGGCCCGGGGCAATGAGCAGTTCTTC.

Comment on this clonotype: One base away lies a much larger clone, so this may be a sequencing read error. The genes are TRBV27 and TRBJ2-5; no definite D call. The CDR3 loop spans 14 amino acids. Per the germline V gene, CDR1 is MNHEY and CDR2 is SMNVEV (reference sequence). The germline V and J ends were trimmed by 3 bases and 5 bases, with 13 bases remaining between them. CDR3 loop: CASSFTASWETQYF. The CDR3 nucleotides read TGTGCCAGCAGTTTCACAGCATCTTGGGAGACCCAGTACTTC.

V gene TRBV20-1 combines with J gene TRBJ2-2; D might be TRBD1 (6 bases). Trimming took 1 base from V and 0 from J, leaving 21 bases between them. The CDR3 sequence is 19 residues long. Germline assignment: CDR1 DFQATT and CDR2 SNEGSKA (reference sequence). The CDR3 region is CSARGGTQGAFTNTGELFF. CDR3 in DNA: TGCAGTGCTAGAGGGGGTACACAGGGCGCATTTACGAACACCGGGGAGCTGTTTTTT.

This clonotype showed up many times. The V call is TRBV29-1, the J call TRBJ2-2; a possible D gene is TRBD1 (7 bases). The CDR3 totals 14 residues. Germline V gene sequence: CDR1 SQVTM, CDR2 ANQGSEA. Trimming stripped 0 bases from V and 7 bases from J, with 12 bases between. The CDR3 region has the DNA TGCAGCGTTGAAGATCAGGGGGGAGGCGGGGAGCTGTTTTTT. Translation: CSVEDQGGGGELFF.

This clonotype was detected a few times. The chain recombines TRBV20-1 with TRBJ2-7; D not certain. The germline V and J ends were trimmed by 2 bases and 3 bases, with 14 bases remaining between them. Germline lookup yields CDR1 DFQATT and CDR2 SNEGSKA (reference sequence). The CDR3 sequence is 14 residues long. The CDR3 nucleotides read TGCAGTGCTAGAATGGGCAAGAAACACTACGAGCAGTACTTC. Translating it yields CSARMGKKHYEQYF.